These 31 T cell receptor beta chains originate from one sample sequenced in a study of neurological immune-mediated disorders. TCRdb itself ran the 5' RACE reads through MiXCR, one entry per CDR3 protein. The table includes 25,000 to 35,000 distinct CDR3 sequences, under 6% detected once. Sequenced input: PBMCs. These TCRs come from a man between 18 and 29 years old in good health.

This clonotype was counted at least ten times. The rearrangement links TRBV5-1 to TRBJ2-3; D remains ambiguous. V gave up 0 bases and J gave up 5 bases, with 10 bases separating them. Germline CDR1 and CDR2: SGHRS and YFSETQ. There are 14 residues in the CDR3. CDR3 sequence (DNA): TGCGCCAGCAGCTTGGGGGCAGCCGTAGATACGCAGTATTTT. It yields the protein CASSLGAAVDTQYF.

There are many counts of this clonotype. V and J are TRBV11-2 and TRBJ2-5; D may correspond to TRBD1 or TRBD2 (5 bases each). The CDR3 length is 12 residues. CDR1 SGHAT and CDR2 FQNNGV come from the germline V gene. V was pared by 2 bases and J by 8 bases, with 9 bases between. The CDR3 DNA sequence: TGTGCCAGCAGCTTATACCGGGACACCCAGTACTTC. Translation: CASSLYRDTQYF.

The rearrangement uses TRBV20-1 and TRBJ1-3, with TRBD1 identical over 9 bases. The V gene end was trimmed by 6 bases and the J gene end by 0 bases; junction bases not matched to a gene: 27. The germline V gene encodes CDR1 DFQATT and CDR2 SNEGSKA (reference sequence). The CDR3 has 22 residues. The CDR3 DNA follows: TGCAGTGCCGTGGACAGGGGCGCCAGCAGCCCTACCTACACCAGCTCTGGAAACACCATATATTTT. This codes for CSAVDRGASSPTYTSSGNTIYF.

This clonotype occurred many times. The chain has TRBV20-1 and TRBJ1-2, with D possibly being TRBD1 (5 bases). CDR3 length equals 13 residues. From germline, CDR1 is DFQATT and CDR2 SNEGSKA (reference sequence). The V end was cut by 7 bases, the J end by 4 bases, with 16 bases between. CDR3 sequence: CSVKGQAVYGYTF. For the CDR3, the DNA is TGCAGTGTTAAGGGGCAGGCAGTCTATGGCTACACCTTC.

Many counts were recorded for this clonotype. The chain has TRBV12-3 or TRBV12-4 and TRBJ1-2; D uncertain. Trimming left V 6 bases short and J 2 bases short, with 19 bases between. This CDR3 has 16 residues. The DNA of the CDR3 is TGTGCCAGCAGAGAGACCCGGTTGACAAGAAACTATGGCTACACCTTC. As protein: CASRETRLTRNYGYTF.

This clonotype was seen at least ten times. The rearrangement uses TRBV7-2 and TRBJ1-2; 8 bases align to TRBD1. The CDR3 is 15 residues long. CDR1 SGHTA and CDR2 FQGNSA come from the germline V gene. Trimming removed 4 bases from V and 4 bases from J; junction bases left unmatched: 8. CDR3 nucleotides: TGTGCCAGCAGCTCCGCACTAACAGGGGGCTATGGCTACACCTTC. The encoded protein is CASSSALTGGYGYTF.

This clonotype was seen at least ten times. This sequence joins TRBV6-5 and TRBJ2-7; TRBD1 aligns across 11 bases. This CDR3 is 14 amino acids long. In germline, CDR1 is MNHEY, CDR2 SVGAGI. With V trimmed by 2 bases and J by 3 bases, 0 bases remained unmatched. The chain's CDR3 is CASSYGTGGYEQYF. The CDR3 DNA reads TGTGCCAGCAGTTACGGGACAGGGGGCTACGAGCAGTACTTC.

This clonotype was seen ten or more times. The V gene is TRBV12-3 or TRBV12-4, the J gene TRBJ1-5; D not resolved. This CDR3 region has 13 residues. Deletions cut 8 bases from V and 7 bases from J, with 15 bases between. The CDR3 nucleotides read TGTGCCAGCCAAAAGGGAGGGTACCAGCCCCAGCATTTT. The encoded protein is CASQKGGYQPQHF.

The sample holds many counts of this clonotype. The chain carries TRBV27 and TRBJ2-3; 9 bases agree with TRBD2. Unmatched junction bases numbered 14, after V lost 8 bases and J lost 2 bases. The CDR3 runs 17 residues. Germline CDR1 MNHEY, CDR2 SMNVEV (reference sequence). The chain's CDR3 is CASYRRGVAGVTDTQYF. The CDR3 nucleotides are TGTGCCAGCTACCGTCGAGGGGTAGCGGGGGTCACAGATACGCAGTATTTT.

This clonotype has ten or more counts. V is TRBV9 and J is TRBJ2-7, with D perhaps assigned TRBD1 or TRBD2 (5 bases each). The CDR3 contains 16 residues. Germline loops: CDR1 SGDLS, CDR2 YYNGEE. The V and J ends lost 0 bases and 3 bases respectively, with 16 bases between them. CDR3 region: CASSVAETGPYYEQYF. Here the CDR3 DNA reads TGTGCCAGCAGCGTAGCCGAAACGGGACCGTACTACGAGCAGTACTTC. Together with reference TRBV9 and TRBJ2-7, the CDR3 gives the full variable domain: DSGVTQTPKHLITATGQRVTLRCSPRSGDLSVYWYQQSLDQGLQFLIQYYNGEERAKGNILERFSAQQFPDLHSELNLSSLELGDSALYFCASSVAETGPYYEQYFGPGTRLTVT.

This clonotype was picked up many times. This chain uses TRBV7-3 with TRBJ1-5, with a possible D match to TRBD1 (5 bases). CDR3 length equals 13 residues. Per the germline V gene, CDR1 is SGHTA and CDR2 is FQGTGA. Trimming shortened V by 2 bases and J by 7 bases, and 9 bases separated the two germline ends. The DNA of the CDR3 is TGTGCCAGCAGCTTAGGTGAGGGGCAGCCCCAGCATTTT. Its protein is CASSLGEGQPQHF.

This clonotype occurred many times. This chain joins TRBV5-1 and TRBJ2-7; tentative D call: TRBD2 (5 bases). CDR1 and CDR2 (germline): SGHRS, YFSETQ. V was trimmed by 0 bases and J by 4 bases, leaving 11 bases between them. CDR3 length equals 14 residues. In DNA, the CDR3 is TGCGCCAGCAGCTTGGTCCGAGGGAGTTACGAGCAGTACTTC. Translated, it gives CASSLVRGSYEQYF.

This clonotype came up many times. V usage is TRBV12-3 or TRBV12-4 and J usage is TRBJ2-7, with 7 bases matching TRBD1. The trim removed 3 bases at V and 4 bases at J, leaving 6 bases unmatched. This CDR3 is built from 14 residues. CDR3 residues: CASSLYDRDYEQYF. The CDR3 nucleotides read TGTGCCAGCAGTTTGTATGACAGGGATTACGAGCAGTACTTC.

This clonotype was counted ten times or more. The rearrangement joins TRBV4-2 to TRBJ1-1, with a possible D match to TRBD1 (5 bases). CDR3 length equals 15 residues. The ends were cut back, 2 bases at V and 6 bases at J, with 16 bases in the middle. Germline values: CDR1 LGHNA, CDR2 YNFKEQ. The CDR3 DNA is TGTGCCAGCAGCCAACCAGGGACTACCCGTCCTGAAGCTTTCTTT. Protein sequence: CASSQPGTTRPEAFF.

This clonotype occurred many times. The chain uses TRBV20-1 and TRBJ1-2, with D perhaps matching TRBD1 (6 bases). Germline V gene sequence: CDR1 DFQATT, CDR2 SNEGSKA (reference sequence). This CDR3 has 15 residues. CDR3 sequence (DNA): TGCAGCGTCGCAAAATCAGGGGAAGCTAACTATGGCTACACCTTC. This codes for CSVAKSGEANYGYTF.

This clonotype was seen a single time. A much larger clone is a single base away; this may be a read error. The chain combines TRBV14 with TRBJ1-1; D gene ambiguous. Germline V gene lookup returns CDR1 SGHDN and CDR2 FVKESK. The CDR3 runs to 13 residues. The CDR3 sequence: CASIQDMNTEAFF. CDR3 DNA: TGTGCCAGCATCCAAGACATGAACACTGAAGCTTTCTTT.

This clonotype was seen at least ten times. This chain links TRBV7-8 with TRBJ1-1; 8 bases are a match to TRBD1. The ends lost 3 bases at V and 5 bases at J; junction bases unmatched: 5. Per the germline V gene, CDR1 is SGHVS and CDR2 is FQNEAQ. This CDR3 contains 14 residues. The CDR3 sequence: CASSLGYRGTEAFF. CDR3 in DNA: TGTGCCAGCAGCTTGGGGTACAGGGGGACTGAAGCTTTCTTT.

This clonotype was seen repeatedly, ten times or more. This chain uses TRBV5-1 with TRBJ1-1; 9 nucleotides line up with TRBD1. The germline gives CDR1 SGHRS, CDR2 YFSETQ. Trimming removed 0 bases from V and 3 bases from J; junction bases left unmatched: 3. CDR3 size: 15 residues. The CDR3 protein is CASSLAGTGYTEAFF. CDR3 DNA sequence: TGCGCCAGCAGCTTGGCCGGGACAGGGTACACTGAAGCTTTCTTT.

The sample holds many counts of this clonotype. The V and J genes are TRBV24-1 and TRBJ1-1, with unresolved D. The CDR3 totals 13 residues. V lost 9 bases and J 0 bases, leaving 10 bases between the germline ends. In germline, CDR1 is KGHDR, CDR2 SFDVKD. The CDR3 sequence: CATSEGLNTEAFF. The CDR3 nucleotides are TGTGCCACCTCAGAGGGCTTGAACACTGAAGCTTTCTTT.

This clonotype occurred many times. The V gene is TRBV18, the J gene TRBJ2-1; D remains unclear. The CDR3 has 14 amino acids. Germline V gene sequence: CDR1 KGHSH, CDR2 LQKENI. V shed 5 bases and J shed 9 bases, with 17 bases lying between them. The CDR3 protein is CASSTATPPGEQFF. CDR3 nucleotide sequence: TGTGCCAGCTCAACCGCGACTCCGCCGGGTGAGCAGTTCTTC.

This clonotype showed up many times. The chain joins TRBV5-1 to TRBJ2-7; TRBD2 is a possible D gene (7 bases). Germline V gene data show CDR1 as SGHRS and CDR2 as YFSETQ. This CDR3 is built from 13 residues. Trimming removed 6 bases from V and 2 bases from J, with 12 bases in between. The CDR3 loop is CASNRGAAYEQYF. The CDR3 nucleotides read TGCGCCAGCAACCGGGGGGCAGCCTACGAGCAGTACTTC.

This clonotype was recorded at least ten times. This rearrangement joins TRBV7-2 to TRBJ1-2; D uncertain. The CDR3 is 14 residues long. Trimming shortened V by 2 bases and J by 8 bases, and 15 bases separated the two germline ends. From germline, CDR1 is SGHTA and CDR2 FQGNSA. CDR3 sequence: CASSLFGEIGGYTF. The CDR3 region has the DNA TGTGCCAGCAGCTTATTCGGGGAAATCGGAGGCTACACCTTC.

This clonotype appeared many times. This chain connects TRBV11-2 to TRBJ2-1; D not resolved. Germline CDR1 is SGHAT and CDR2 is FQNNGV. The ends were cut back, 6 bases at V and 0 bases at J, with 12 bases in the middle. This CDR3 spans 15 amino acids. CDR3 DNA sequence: TGTGCCAGCAGTATCACTCTGAGCTCCTACAATGAGCAGTTCTTC. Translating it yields CASSITLSSYNEQFF.

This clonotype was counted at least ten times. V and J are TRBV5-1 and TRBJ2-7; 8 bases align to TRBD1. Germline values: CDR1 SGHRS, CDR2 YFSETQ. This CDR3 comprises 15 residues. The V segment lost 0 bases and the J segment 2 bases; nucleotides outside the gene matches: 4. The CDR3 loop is CASSLEGTGPYEQYF. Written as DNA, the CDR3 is TGCGCCAGCAGCTTGGAAGGGACAGGTCCCTACGAGCAGTACTTC.

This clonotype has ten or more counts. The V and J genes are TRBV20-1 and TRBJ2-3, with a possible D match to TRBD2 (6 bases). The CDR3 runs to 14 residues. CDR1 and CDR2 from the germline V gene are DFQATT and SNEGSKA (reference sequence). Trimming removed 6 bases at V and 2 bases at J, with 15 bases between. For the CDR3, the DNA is TGCAGTGCCCACCGGGACTTGGACACAGATACGCAGTATTTT. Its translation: CSAHRDLDTDTQYF.

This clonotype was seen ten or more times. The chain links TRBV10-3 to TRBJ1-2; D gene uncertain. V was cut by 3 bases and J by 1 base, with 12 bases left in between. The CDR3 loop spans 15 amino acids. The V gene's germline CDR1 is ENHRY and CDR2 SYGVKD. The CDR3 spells CAISDEGFGNYGYTF. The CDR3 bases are TGTGCCATCAGTGACGAAGGATTTGGTAACTATGGCTACACCTTC.

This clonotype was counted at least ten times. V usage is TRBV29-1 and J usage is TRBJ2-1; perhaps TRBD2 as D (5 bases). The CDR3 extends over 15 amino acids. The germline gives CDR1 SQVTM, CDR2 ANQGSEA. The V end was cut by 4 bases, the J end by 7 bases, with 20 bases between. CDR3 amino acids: CSVGKDGRPGNEQFF. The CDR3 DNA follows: TGCAGCGTTGGGAAGGATGGTAGACCGGGGAATGAGCAGTTCTTC.

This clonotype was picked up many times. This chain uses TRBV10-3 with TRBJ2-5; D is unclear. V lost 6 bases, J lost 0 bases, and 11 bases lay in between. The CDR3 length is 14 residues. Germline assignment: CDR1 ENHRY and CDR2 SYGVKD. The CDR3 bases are TGTGCCATCAGCCCAGATGGGTACCAAGAGACCCAGTACTTC. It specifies CAISPDGYQETQYF.

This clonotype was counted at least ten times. The CDR3 nucleotides are TGTGCCAGCGCCAGTGGGGGGTCGGGGGCCAACGTCCTGACTTTC. Translating it yields CASASGGSGANVLTF. This rearrangement joins TRBV11-2 to TRBJ2-6, with D perhaps matching TRBD2 (6 bases). This CDR3 region has 15 residues. Germline V gene data show CDR1 as SGHAT and CDR2 as FQNNGV. The V end was cut by 8 bases, the J end by 4 bases, with 15 bases between.

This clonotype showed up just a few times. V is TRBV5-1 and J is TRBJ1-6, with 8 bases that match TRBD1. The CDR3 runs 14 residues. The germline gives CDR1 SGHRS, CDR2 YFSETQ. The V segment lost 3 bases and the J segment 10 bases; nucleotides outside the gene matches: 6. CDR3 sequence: CASSYPGQESPLHF. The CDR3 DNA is TGCGCCAGCAGCTACCCGGGACAGGAATCACCCCTCCACTTT.

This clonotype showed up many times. CDR3 sequence reads: CASSYTGDTEAFF. For the CDR3, the DNA is TGCGCCAGCAGCTATACAGGGGACACTGAAGCTTTCTTT. V usage is TRBV5-1 and J usage is TRBJ1-1; 7 positions agree with TRBD1. Germline assignment: CDR1 SGHRS and CDR2 YFSETQ. With V trimmed by 3 bases and J by 3 bases, 2 bases remained unmatched. This CDR3 region has 13 residues.